A selection of T cell receptor beta chains follows, all from one sample in a study of CD8+ T cells in alopecia areata. Clones were read by immunoSEQ multiplex PCR, and TCRdb kept only the in-frame ones, dropping some. The sample records 100,000 to 150,000 clones, about 46% being singletons. What was sequenced was NKG2D-low CD8+ T cells sorted from blood. The receptors were sampled from a human donor with alopecia areata. Both conserved end residues are part of each CDR3. Each record gives: V gene, clone size, J gene, D gene, CDR3 DNA, CDR3 protein. A D gene is named only where the DNA matches it firmly. Rows give clone size only sometimes, using once, few, many, or a class for an expanded clone.

v_call: TRBV6-6; clone_size: NA; j_call: TRBJ1-4; d_call: NA; cdr3_nt: TGTGCCAGCAGAGACCTAGCGGGGACTGAAAAACTGTTTTTT; cdr3_aa: CASRDLAGTEKLFF
v_call: TRBV29-1; clone_size: NA; j_call: TRBJ2-2; d_call: NA; cdr3_nt: TGCAGCGTTGAACTTAGCCCCGGGGAGCTGTTTTTT; cdr3_aa: CSVELSPGELFF
v_call: TRBV4-1; clone_size: NA; j_call: TRBJ1-5; d_call: TRBD1; cdr3_nt: TGCGCCAGCAGCCCTGGGACAGGGATGAGCAATCAGCCCCAGCATTTT; cdr3_aa: CASSPGTGMSNQPQHF
v_call: TRBV19; clone_size: few; j_call: TRBJ2-6; d_call: NA; cdr3_nt: TGTGCCAGTAGTACGACAGTGTCTGGGGCCAACGTCCTGACTTTC; cdr3_aa: CASSTTVSGANVLTF
v_call: TRBV25-1; clone_size: NA; j_call: TRBJ1-2; d_call: NA; cdr3_nt: TGTGCCAGCAGGGCGACGATGCTCGATGGCTACACCTTC; cdr3_aa: CASRATMLDGYTF
v_call: TRBV14; clone_size: few; j_call: TRBJ2-1; d_call: TRBD1; cdr3_nt: TGTGCCAGCAGCCAAGATATGGGACAGGGGTCCTACAATGAGCAGTTCTTC; cdr3_aa: CASSQDMGQGSYNEQFF
v_call: TRBV5-6; clone_size: NA; j_call: TRBJ2-7; d_call: NA; cdr3_nt: TGTGCCAGCAGCTCGGGCAGCTCCTACGAGCAGTACTTC; cdr3_aa: CASSSGSSYEQYF
v_call: TRBV29-1; clone_size: few; j_call: TRBJ1-2; d_call: NA; cdr3_nt: TGCAGCGTTGAGTCAGCTCATGGCTACACCTTC; cdr3_aa: CSVESAHGYTF
v_call: TRBV29-1; clone_size: few; j_call: TRBJ2-5; d_call: TRBD1; cdr3_nt: TGCAGCGTTGAAGGGGACAGGTCAACAGAGACCCAGTACTTC; cdr3_aa: CSVEGDRSTETQYF
v_call: TRBV30; clone_size: NA; j_call: TRBJ2-3; d_call: NA; cdr3_nt: TGTGCCTCCGACCGGTTCACAGATACGCAGTATTTT; cdr3_aa: CASDRFTDTQYF
v_call: TRBV29-1; clone_size: NA; j_call: TRBJ2-2; d_call: NA; cdr3_nt: TGCAGCGTCTGGGCAGGGCCCGGGGAGCTGTTTTTT; cdr3_aa: CSVWAGPGELFF
v_call: TRBV20-1; clone_size: NA; j_call: TRBJ2-7; d_call: NA; cdr3_nt: TGCAGATGTGACTGGGGCTACGAGCAGTACTTC; cdr3_aa: CRCDWGYEQYF
v_call: TRBV7-8; clone_size: NA; j_call: TRBJ2-7; d_call: TRBD2; cdr3_nt: TGTGCCAGCAGCTTAGAAGGAGCGGGAGTATACGAGCAGTACTTC; cdr3_aa: CASSLEGAGVYEQYF
v_call: TRBV29-1; clone_size: few; j_call: TRBJ2-5; d_call: NA; cdr3_nt: TGCAGCGTTGAGGCAGGGGAGGAGACCCAGTACTTC; cdr3_aa: CSVEAGEETQYF
v_call: TRBV29-1; clone_size: NA; j_call: TRBJ2-5; d_call: NA; cdr3_nt: TGCAGCGTTGTCCCAGGGGATGGAGAGACCCAGTACTTC; cdr3_aa: CSVVPGDGETQYF
v_call: TRBV28; clone_size: NA; j_call: TRBJ2-5; d_call: TRBD2; cdr3_nt: TGTGCCAGCATTCCTCCCGGGGGGACGGGGACCCAGTACTTC; cdr3_aa: CASIPPGGTGTQYF
v_call: TRBV29-1; clone_size: NA; j_call: TRBJ2-7; d_call: NA; cdr3_nt: TGCAGCGTTGAGTCCGGCCCCTACGAGCAGTACTTC; cdr3_aa: CSVESGPYEQYF
v_call: TRBV29-1; clone_size: few; j_call: TRBJ2-4; d_call: TRBD1; cdr3_nt: TGCAGCGTTTCCCTCGACAGGGGAGCCAAAAACATTCAGTACTTC; cdr3_aa: CSVSLDRGAKNIQYF
v_call: TRBV11-2; clone_size: NA; j_call: TRBJ2-7; d_call: NA; cdr3_nt: TGTGCCAGCAGCTTACGGGGGACAGCCCCTACTTACGAGCAGTACTTC; cdr3_aa: CASSLRGTAPTYEQYF
v_call: TRBV29-1; clone_size: NA; j_call: TRBJ2-3; d_call: TRBD1; cdr3_nt: TGCAGCGGGGGGACAGGTGAAGATACGCAGTATTTT; cdr3_aa: CSGGTGEDTQYF
v_call: TRBV4-1; clone_size: NA; j_call: TRBJ2-7; d_call: NA; cdr3_nt: TGCGCCAGCAGCCAAGACCGACAGGCCCTCGAGCAGTACTTC; cdr3_aa: CASSQDRQALEQYF
v_call: TRBV29-1; clone_size: NA; j_call: TRBJ1-2; d_call: NA; cdr3_nt: TGCAGCGTCCACTTGGGGGAAGGGTACTATGGCTACACCTTC; cdr3_aa: CSVHLGEGYYGYTF
v_call: TRBV7-6; clone_size: once; j_call: TRBJ2-5; d_call: TRBD2; cdr3_nt: TGTGCCAGCAGCTTAGCGCGGGGGGCGAAGGAGACCCAGTACTTC; cdr3_aa: CASSLARGAKETQYF
v_call: TRBV25-1; clone_size: NA; j_call: TRBJ2-1; d_call: TRBD2; cdr3_nt: TGTGCCAGCTTCACCCCTGGGGCGGGGGGATACAATGAGCAGTTCTTC; cdr3_aa: CASFTPGAGGYNEQFF
v_call: TRBV10-2; clone_size: NA; j_call: TRBJ2-7; d_call: NA; cdr3_nt: TGCGCCAGCAGTGAGAAACCCTACGAGCAGTACTTC; cdr3_aa: CASSEKPYEQYF
v_call: TRBV6-6; clone_size: few; j_call: TRBJ2-2; d_call: NA; cdr3_nt: TGTGCCAGCAGCCCTGCAGGGACCGGGGAGCTGTTTTTT; cdr3_aa: CASSPAGTGELFF
v_call: TRBV30; clone_size: NA; j_call: TRBJ2-1; d_call: TRBD2; cdr3_nt: TGTGCCTGGAGTCCCCGGGGGGGGGCCAATGAGCAGTTCTTC; cdr3_aa: CAWSPRGGANEQFF
v_call: TRBV29-1; clone_size: few; j_call: TRBJ2-7; d_call: NA; cdr3_nt: TGCAGCGGTGGACAGAGCTCCTACGAGCAGTACTTC; cdr3_aa: CSGGQSSYEQYF
v_call: TRBV29-1; clone_size: NA; j_call: TRBJ1-1; d_call: NA; cdr3_nt: TGCAGCGTTGATACAGGGTCGGAAGCTTTCTTT; cdr3_aa: CSVDTGSEAFF
v_call: TRBV27; clone_size: NA; j_call: TRBJ2-5; d_call: NA; cdr3_nt: TGTGCCAGCAGTTTATCTGGTAGTGGGGAGACCCAGTACTTC; cdr3_aa: CASSLSGSGETQYF
v_call: TRBV25-1; clone_size: few; j_call: TRBJ2-7; d_call: NA; cdr3_nt: TGTGCCAGCAGTGACGACCCCTCCTACGAGCAGTACTTC; cdr3_aa: CASSDDPSYEQYF
v_call: TRBV29-1; clone_size: few; j_call: TRBJ2-7; d_call: NA; cdr3_nt: TGCAGCGTAAGGACAGCCATCACCTACGAGCAGTACTTC; cdr3_aa: CSVRTAITYEQYF
v_call: TRBV28; clone_size: few; j_call: TRBJ2-3; d_call: TRBD2; cdr3_nt: TGTGCCAGCAGCCCAGAGATGGGGCTAGCGGGGATACCAGATACGCAGTATTTT; cdr3_aa: CASSPEMGLAGIPDTQYF
v_call: TRBV9; clone_size: NA; j_call: TRBJ2-7; d_call: NA; cdr3_nt: TGTGCCAGCAGCTCCGGCCGGGCGAGTAGCTACGAGCAGTACTTC; cdr3_aa: CASSSGRASSYEQYF
v_call: TRBV4-2; clone_size: NA; j_call: TRBJ1-1; d_call: NA; cdr3_nt: TGTGCCAGCAGCCTAGGGGACACTGAAGCTTTCTTT; cdr3_aa: CASSLGDTEAFF
v_call: TRBV4-1; clone_size: few; j_call: TRBJ2-3; d_call: NA; cdr3_nt: TGCGCCAGCAGCCAAGATTTGCGGGCCGCAGATACGCAGTATTTT; cdr3_aa: CASSQDLRAADTQYF
v_call: TRBV20-1; clone_size: few; j_call: TRBJ2-1; d_call: NA; cdr3_nt: TGCAGTCTCCCACTTTACAATGAGCAGTTCTTC; cdr3_aa: CSLPLYNEQFF
v_call: TRBV4-3; clone_size: NA; j_call: TRBJ2-6; d_call: NA; cdr3_nt: TGCGCCAGCAGCCCTCGCTCTGGGGCCAACGTCCTGACTTTC; cdr3_aa: CASSPRSGANVLTF
v_call: TRBV13; clone_size: few; j_call: TRBJ2-7; d_call: NA; cdr3_nt: TGTGCCAGCAGCTTAGGGTACGAGCAGTACTTC; cdr3_aa: CASSLGYEQYF
v_call: TRBV27; clone_size: NA; j_call: TRBJ1-1; d_call: NA; cdr3_nt: TGTGCCAGCAGAACACCTCTGGTCCACACTGAAGCTTTCTTT; cdr3_aa: CASRTPLVHTEAFF
v_call: TRBV29-1; clone_size: few; j_call: TRBJ2-1; d_call: TRBD2; cdr3_nt: TGCAGCGTTGAGGGACTAGCGAGCGAGCAGTTCTTC; cdr3_aa: CSVEGLASEQFF
v_call: TRBV27; clone_size: once; j_call: TRBJ2-1; d_call: NA; cdr3_nt: TGTGCCAGTATGGTGTACAATGAGCAGTTCTTC; cdr3_aa: CASMVYNEQFF
v_call: TRBV30; clone_size: NA; j_call: TRBJ1-1; d_call: NA; cdr3_nt: TGTGCCTGGACAGGGGAGAGCACTGAAGCTTTCTTT; cdr3_aa: CAWTGESTEAFF
v_call: TRBV25-1; clone_size: NA; j_call: TRBJ2-3; d_call: TRBD1; cdr3_nt: TGTGCCAGCAGCGAACCGGGACAGGGTTTCACAGATACGCAGTATTTT; cdr3_aa: CASSEPGQGFTDTQYF
v_call: TRBV29-1; clone_size: NA; j_call: TRBJ2-7; d_call: NA; cdr3_nt: TGCAGCGCCGAGGGGGACTACGAGCAGTACTTC; cdr3_aa: CSAEGDYEQYF
v_call: TRBV5-1; clone_size: NA; j_call: TRBJ2-5; d_call: TRBD2; cdr3_nt: TGCGCCAGCAGCCAGGGACTAGCGGGATTCGAGACCCAGTACTTC; cdr3_aa: CASSQGLAGFETQYF
v_call: TRBV9; clone_size: NA; j_call: TRBJ2-1; d_call: NA; cdr3_nt: TGTGCCAGCAGCCCAAGGGGCGGTGAGCAGTTCTTC; cdr3_aa: CASSPRGGEQFF
v_call: TRBV20-1; clone_size: NA; j_call: TRBJ2-3; d_call: NA; cdr3_nt: TGCAGTGCTAGAGTCCTCGGTACGCAGTATTTT; cdr3_aa: CSARVLGTQYF
v_call: TRBV28; clone_size: medium-sized; j_call: TRBJ2-1; d_call: NA; cdr3_nt: TGTGCCAGCAGTTTGACGGCTAGCACCAATGAGCAGTTCTTC; cdr3_aa: CASSLTASTNEQFF
v_call: TRBV4-1; clone_size: NA; j_call: TRBJ1-5; d_call: NA; cdr3_nt: TGCGCCAGCAGCCAAGAACAGGTAGGAGCCCAGCCCCAGCATTTT; cdr3_aa: CASSQEQVGAQPQHF
v_call: TRBV14; clone_size: few; j_call: TRBJ2-3; d_call: NA; cdr3_nt: TGTGCCAGCAGCCATTTTGGTCTCGGAGACACAGATACGCAGTATTTT; cdr3_aa: CASSHFGLGDTDTQYF
v_call: TRBV6-6; clone_size: NA; j_call: TRBJ1-6; d_call: TRBD1; cdr3_nt: TGTGCCAGCAGTCCAACAGGGGAGGCTTCACCCCTCCACTTT; cdr3_aa: CASSPTGEASPLHF
v_call: TRBV19; clone_size: NA; j_call: TRBJ1-5; d_call: NA; cdr3_nt: TGTGCCAGTAGTCCAGGGGATCAGCCCCAGCATTTT; cdr3_aa: CASSPGDQPQHF